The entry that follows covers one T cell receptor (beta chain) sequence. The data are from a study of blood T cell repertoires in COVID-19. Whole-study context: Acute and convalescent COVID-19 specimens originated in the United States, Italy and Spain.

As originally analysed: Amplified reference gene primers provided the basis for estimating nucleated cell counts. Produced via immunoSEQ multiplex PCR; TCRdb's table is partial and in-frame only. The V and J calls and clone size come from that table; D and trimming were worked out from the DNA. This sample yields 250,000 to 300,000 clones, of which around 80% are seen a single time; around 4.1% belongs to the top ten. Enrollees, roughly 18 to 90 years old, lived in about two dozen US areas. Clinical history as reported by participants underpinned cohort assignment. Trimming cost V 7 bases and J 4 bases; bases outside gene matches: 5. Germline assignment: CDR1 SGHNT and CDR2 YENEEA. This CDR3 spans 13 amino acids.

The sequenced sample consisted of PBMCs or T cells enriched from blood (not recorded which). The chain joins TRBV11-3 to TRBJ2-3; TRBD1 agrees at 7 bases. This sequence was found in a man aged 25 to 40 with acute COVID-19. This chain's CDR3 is CASTLGGPDTQYF. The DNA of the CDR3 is TGTGCCAGCACCCTAGGGGGCCCAGATACGCAGTATTTT. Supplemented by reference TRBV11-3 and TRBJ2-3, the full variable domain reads EAGVVQSPRYKIIEKKQPVAFWCNPISGHNTLYWYLQNLGQGPELLIRYENEEAVDDSQLPKDRFSAERLKGVDSTLKIQPAELGDSAVYLCASTLGGPDTQYFGPGTRLTVL.